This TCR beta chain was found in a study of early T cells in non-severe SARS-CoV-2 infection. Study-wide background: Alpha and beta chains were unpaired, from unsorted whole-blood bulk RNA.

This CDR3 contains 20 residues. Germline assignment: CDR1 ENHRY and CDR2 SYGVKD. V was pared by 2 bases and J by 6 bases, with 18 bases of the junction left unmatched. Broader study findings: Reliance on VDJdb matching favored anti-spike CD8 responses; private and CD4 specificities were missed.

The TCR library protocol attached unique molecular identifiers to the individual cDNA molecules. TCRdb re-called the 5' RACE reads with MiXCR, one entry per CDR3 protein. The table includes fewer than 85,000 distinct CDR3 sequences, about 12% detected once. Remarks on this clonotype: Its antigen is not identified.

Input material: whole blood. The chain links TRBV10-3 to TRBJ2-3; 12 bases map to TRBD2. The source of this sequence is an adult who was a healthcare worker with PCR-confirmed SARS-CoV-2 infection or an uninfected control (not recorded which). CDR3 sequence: CAISEAGLAGSSPWGDTQYF. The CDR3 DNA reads TGTGCCATCAGTGAGGCGGGACTAGCGGGTTCCAGTCCTTGGGGGGATACGCAGTATTTT.